The 21 T cell receptor beta chains below all came from one sample that was sequenced in a study of cytotoxic CD8 clonotypes in ibrutinib-treated CLL. Produced via immunoSEQ multiplex PCR; TCRdb's table is partial and in-frame only. The data contain some 20,000 clones, roughly four fifths of them singletons. The sample consisted of PBMCs, taken before ibrutinib treatment. Every receptor here comes from a human donor with chronic lymphocytic leukemia.

The chain joins TRBV11-2 to TRBJ2-7, with 7 positions matching TRBD2. The CDR3 consists of 15 residues. The trim removed 5 bases at V and 3 bases at J, leaving 10 bases unmatched. Germline V lookup: CDR1 SGHAT, CDR2 FQNNGV. The CDR3 sequence: CASSPGAGPYYEQYF. The CDR3 DNA is TGTGCCAGCAGCCCTGGAGCGGGACCTTACTACGAGCAGTACTTC.

There are a few counts of this clone. This sequence joins TRBV5-6 and TRBJ1-1; 7 bases are shared with TRBD1. This CDR3 region has 11 residues. The ends lost 3 bases at V and 10 bases at J; junction bases unmatched: 3. Looked up from germline, CDR1 is SGHDT and CDR2 is YYEEEE. Here the CDR3 reads CASSSDRRAFF. The CDR3 DNA follows: TGTGCCAGCAGCTCGGACAGGCGAGCTTTCTTT.

This clone was detected once. The CDR3, as DNA: TGTGCCAGCAGTCAGGACAGGGCGAACACCGGGGAGCTGTTTTTT. Its protein product is CASSQDRANTGELFF. This rearrangement joins TRBV2 to TRBJ2-2; 8 positions agree with TRBD1. CDR1 SNHLY and CDR2 FYNNEI come from the germline V gene. This CDR3 is built from 15 residues. V shed 5 bases, J shed 0 bases, and the junction held 2 bases outside the gene matches. Variable domain in full (rest from reference TRBV2 and TRBJ2-2): EPEVTQTPSHQVTQMGQEVILRCVPISNHLYFYWYRQILGQKVEFLVSFYNNEISEKSEIFDDQFSVERPDGSNFTLKIRSTKLEDSAMYFCASSQDRANTGELFFGEGSRLTVL.

This clone was counted only a few times. The V call is TRBV9, the J call TRBJ1-2, with D possibly TRBD1 on 5 matching bases. Trimming left V 4 bases short and J 2 bases short, with 15 bases between. The CDR3 is made up of 15 amino acids. Germline V gene sequence: CDR1 SGDLS, CDR2 YYNGEE. The CDR3 reads CASSLYTGANYGYTF. Here the CDR3 DNA reads TGTGCCAGCAGCCTTTACACCGGGGCGAACTATGGCTACACCTTC.

The J gene is TRBJ2-3, the V gene TRBV4-2; tentatively, D is TRBD2 (5 bases). The CDR3 is made up of 15 amino acids. Per the germline V gene, CDR1 is LGHNA and CDR2 is YNFKEQ. Trimming shortened V by 0 bases and J by 1 base, and 8 bases separated the two germline ends. CDR3 coding DNA: TGTGCCAGCAGCCAAGATAAGGGAGGCACAGATACGCAGTATTTT. Translation gives CASSQDKGGTDTQYF.

The chain has TRBV5-5 and TRBJ1-1; D remains unclear. This CDR3 comprises 11 residues. The V gene lost 0 bases and the J gene lost 11 bases, with 8 bases spanning the gap. Germline assignment: CDR1 SGHKS and CDR2 YYEKEE (reference sequence). The CDR3 sequence is CASSLVRLAFF. The CDR3 DNA reads as TGTGCCAGCAGCTTGGTTCGTCTGGCTTTCTTT.

This clone turned up a few times. The chain has TRBV2 and TRBJ1-5; TRBD1 matches 7 bases. Germline-derived CDR1 and CDR2 are SNHLY and FYNNEI. The CDR3 totals 16 residues. Trimming removed 1 base from V and 6 bases from J; junction bases left unmatched: 9. The CDR3 protein is CASSEVGTVETQPQHF. CDR3 in DNA: TGTGCCAGCAGTGAAGTTGGGACAGTGGAGACTCAGCCCCAGCATTTT.

The chain uses TRBV15 and TRBJ2-2, with TRBD2 matching 12 bases. Germline loops: CDR1 LNHNV, CDR2 YYDKDF (reference sequence). V gave up 2 bases and J gave up 6 bases; unmatched junction bases: 4. The CDR3 is 16 amino acids. Written as DNA, the CDR3 is TGTGCCACCAGCAGACCAGGACTAGCGGGGCCCGGGGAGCTGTTTTTT. This sequence encodes CATSRPGLAGPGELFF.

The rearrangement links TRBV6-6 to TRBJ2-7; D perhaps matches TRBD2 (6 bases). Germline V gives CDR1 MNHNY, CDR2 SVGAGI (reference sequence). The CDR3 runs to 14 residues. Trimming took off 6 bases at V and 4 bases at J, with 16 bases between the two ends. CDR3 residues: CASRAPGTLYEQYF. In DNA, the CDR3 is TGTGCCAGCAGGGCCCCCGGGACTCTGTACGAGCAGTACTTC.

V gene TRBV2 combines with J gene TRBJ2-6; D gene ambiguous. V lost 6 bases to trimming and J lost 3 bases, with 15 bases between them. The CDR3 has 16 amino acids. Germline CDR1 reads SNHLY; CDR2 reads FYNNEI. The CDR3 sequence: CASRRRFADGANVLTF. Written as DNA, the CDR3 is TGTGCCAGCAGACGGCGCTTTGCTGATGGGGCCAACGTCCTGACTTTC.

The chain carries TRBV28 and TRBJ2-1, with 12 bases identical to TRBD2. The CDR3 consists of 16 residues. The junction had 3 bases not matched to a gene; V was cut back by 5 bases and J by 1 base. Germline V gene lookup returns CDR1 MDHEN and CDR2 SYDVKM. The CDR3 here is CASSETSGRSYNEQFF. As DNA, the CDR3 is TGTGCCAGCAGTGAAACTAGCGGGAGGTCCTACAATGAGCAGTTCTTC.

This sequence joins TRBV7-9 and TRBJ1-3, with D tentatively TRBD1 (5 bases). The ends were cut back, 5 bases at V and 0 bases at J, with 17 bases in the middle. Germline-derived CDR1 and CDR2 are SEHNR and FQNEAQ (reference sequence). The CDR3 runs 17 residues. The CDR3 spells CASSPMVGTSSGNTIYF. The CDR3 region has the DNA TGTGCCAGCAGCCCAATGGTTGGGACCTCCTCTGGAAACACCATATATTTT. Complete variable domain (other parts from reference TRBV7-9 and TRBJ1-3): DTGVSQNPRHKITKRGQNVTFRCDPISEHNRLYWYRQTLGQGPEFLTYFQNEAQLEKSRLLSDRFSAERPKGSFSTLEIQRTEQGDSAMYLCASSPMVGTSSGNTIYFGEGSWLTVV.

The rearrangement links TRBV27 to TRBJ2-7, with TRBD2 matching 8 bases. CDR1 is MNHEY and CDR2 is SMNVEV in the germline V gene (reference sequence). CDR3 length equals 15 residues. V gave up 5 bases and J gave up 2 bases; unmatched junction bases: 8. The CDR3 is CASSLNAGGTYEQYF. Written as DNA, the CDR3 is TGTGCCAGCAGTCTAAACGCGGGGGGTACCTACGAGCAGTACTTC.

The J gene is TRBJ1-2, the V gene TRBV14, with 11 bases fitting TRBD1. CDR1 and CDR2 from the germline V gene are SGHDN and FVKESK. The CDR3 length is 15 residues. Germline trimming cut 4 bases from V and 8 bases from J; bases unmatched to any gene: 9. CDR3 in DNA: TGTGCCAGCAGCCCTTGGGGACAGGGGGTTGGAGGCTACACCTTC. Translated, it gives CASSPWGQGVGGYTF.

The V gene is TRBV29-1, the J gene TRBJ1-1; D ambiguous. The V and J ends lost 1 base and 6 bases respectively, with 12 bases between them. CDR1 is SQVTM and CDR2 is ANQGSEA in the germline V gene. The CDR3 totals 13 residues. CDR3 coding DNA: TGCAGCGTTGAAGGAATAGGCAGATCTGAAGCTTTCTTT. It codes for CSVEGIGRSEAFF.

This clone was seen only a few times. The chain combines TRBV5-1 with TRBJ1-5; the D gene is possibly TRBD1 (6 bases). The V end was cut by 2 bases, the J end by 7 bases, with 13 bases between. The CDR3 has 14 residues. The V gene's germline CDR1 is SGHRS and CDR2 YFSETQ. The DNA for the CDR3 is TGCGCCAGCAGCTTCGAACAGGGTGACCAGCCCCAGCATTTT. Its protein product is CASSFEQGDQPQHF.

V gene TRBV4-1 combines with J gene TRBJ1-1; the D gene is possibly TRBD1 (5 bases). V dropped 4 bases and J dropped 5 bases, with 8 bases sitting between them. There are 12 residues in the CDR3. CDR1 is MGHRA, CDR2 YSYEKL, per germline. In DNA form, the CDR3 reads TGCGCCAGCAGCCCCGGGGGGACTGAAGCTTTCTTT. This translates into CASSPGGTEAFF.

The V call is TRBV7-2, the J call TRBJ2-3, with 9 nucleotides matching TRBD1. This CDR3 has 16 amino acids. The V gene's germline CDR1 is SGHTA and CDR2 FQGNSA. Trimming at V came to 5 bases and at J to 0 bases, leaving 6 bases not matched to a gene. CDR3 residues: CASSPRTGESTDTQYF. The CDR3 DNA is TGTGCCAGCAGCCCTCGGACAGGGGAAAGCACAGATACGCAGTATTTT.

This clone was detected only a few times. The chain uses TRBV6-5 and TRBJ1-2, with TRBD1 as a possible D gene (6 bases). Trimming removed 6 bases from V and 2 bases from J, with 16 bases in between. The germline V gene has CDR1 MNHEY and CDR2 SVGAGI. The CDR3 runs 15 residues. CDR3 sequence (DNA): TGTGCCAGCAGCCGGTCGACAGGAATGAACTATGGCTACACCTTC. This encodes CASSRSTGMNYGYTF.

The V and J genes are TRBV15 and TRBJ2-7; D unresolved. The CDR3 covers 15 residues. The V gene lost 3 bases and the J gene lost 1 base, with 13 bases spanning the gap. Germline V gives CDR1 LNHNV, CDR2 YYDKDF (reference sequence). CDR3 bases: TGTGCCACCAGCAGCATGGACGGCCTTTCCTACGAGCAGTACTTC. It specifies CATSSMDGLSYEQYF.

The chain couples TRBV6-1 to TRBJ2-7; perhaps TRBD1 as D (5 bases). CDR1 and CDR2 from the germline V gene are MNHNS and SASEGT. Trimming took 2 bases from V and 6 from J, leaving 14 bases between them. The CDR3 runs to 14 residues. The CDR3 protein is CASSEFGAGGEQYF. Here the CDR3 DNA reads TGTGCCAGCAGTGAATTTGGGGCCGGCGGCGAGCAGTACTTC.